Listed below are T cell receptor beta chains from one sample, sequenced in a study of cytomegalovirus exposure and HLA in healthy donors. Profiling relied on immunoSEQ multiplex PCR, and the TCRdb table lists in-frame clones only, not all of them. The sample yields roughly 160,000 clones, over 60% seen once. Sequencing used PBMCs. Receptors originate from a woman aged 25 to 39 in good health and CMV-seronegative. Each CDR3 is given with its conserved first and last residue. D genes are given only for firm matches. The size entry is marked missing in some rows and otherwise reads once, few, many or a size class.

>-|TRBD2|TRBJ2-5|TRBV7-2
CASSLAFPAGAQETQYF
TGTGCCAGCAGCTTAGCGTTCCCAGCGGGGGCACAAGAGACCCAGTACTTC
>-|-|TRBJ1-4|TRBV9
CASSVGATNEKLFF
TGTGCCAGCAGCGTAGGAGCAACTAATGAAAAACTGTTTTTT
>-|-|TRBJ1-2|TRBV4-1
CASSQETGFYGYTF
TGCGCCAGCAGCCAAGAGACAGGCTTCTATGGCTACACCTTC
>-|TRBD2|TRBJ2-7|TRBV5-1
CASSLAGGDSYEQYF
TGCGCCAGCAGCTTGGCGGGGGGGGATTCCTACGAGCAGTACTTC
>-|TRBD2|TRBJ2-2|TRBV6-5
CASRPGGGGELFF
TGTGCCAGCAGACCCGGCGGGGGCGGGGAGCTGTTTTTT
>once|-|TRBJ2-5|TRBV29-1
CSVEWRGRGQETQYF
TGCAGCGTTGAATGGAGGGGGCGCGGGCAAGAGACCCAGTACTTC
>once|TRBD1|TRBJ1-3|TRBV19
CASSDRAVGTIYF
TGTGCCAGTAGCGACAGGGCGGTTGGCACCATATATTTT
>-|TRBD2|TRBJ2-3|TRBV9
CASSPASGISTDTQYF
TGTGCCAGCAGCCCCGCTAGCGGGATAAGCACAGATACGCAGTATTTT
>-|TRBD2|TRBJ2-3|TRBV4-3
CASSQVPAGRADTQYF
TGCGCCAGCAGCCAAGTCCCAGCTGGGAGGGCAGATACGCAGTATTTT
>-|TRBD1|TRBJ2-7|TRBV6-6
CASSLDRAHEQYF
TGTGCCAGCAGTCTAGACAGGGCCCACGAGCAGTACTTC
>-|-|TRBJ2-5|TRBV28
CASTGYQETQYF
TGTGCCAGCACGGGATACCAAGAGACCCAGTACTTC
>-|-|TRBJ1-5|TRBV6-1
CASSDSEHQPQHF
TGTGCCAGCAGTGATTCTGAGCATCAGCCCCAGCATTTT
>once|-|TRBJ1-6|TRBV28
CASSLTTSNSPLHF
TGTGCCAGCAGTCTGACTACTTCAAATTCACCCCTCCACTTT
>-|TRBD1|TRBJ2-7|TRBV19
CASTKGGLSYEQYF
TGTGCCAGTACTAAAGGGGGCCTCTCCTACGAGCAGTACTTC
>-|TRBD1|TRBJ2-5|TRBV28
CASTWMTRGIVETQYF
TGTGCCAGCACGTGGATGACCAGGGGGATCGTGGAGACCCAGTACTTC
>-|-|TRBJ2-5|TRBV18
CASSPREETQYF
TGTGCCAGCTCACCGCGGGAAGAGACCCAGTACTTC
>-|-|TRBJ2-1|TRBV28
CASSDTVNEQFF
TGTGCCAGCAGTGACACCGTTAATGAGCAGTTCTTC
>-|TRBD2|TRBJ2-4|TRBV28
CASKAGGQDKNIQYF
TGTGCCAGCAAGGCGGGAGGGCAGGACAAAAACATTCAGTACTTC
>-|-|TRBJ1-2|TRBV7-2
CASSSAGYGYTF
TGTGCCAGCAGCTCCGCAGGGTATGGCTACACCTTC
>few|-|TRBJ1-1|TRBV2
CASTAVANTEAFF
TGTGCCAGCACCGCGGTGGCGAACACTGAAGCTTTCTTT
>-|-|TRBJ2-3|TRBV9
CASSRQSTDTQYF
TGTGCCAGCAGTAGACAGTCAACAGATACGCAGTATTTT
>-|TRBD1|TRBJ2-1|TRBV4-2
CASSQEGTGGYNEQFF
TGTGCCAGCAGCCAAGAAGGGACAGGGGGCTACAATGAGCAGTTCTTC
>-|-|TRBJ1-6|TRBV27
CASSTRTLRGDSPLHF
TGTGCCAGCAGTACCCGGACACTTCGGGGGGATTCACCCCTCCACTTT
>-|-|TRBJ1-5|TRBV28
CASSLTAGNQPQHF
TGTGCCAGCAGCCTGACCGCCGGGAATCAGCCCCAGCATTTT
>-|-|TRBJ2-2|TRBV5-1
CASNLGTARDGELFF
TGCGCCAGCAACCTCGGGACTGCTCGCGACGGGGAGCTGTTTTTT
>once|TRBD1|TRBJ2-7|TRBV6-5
CASSKTGFGSYEQYF
TGTGCCAGCAGTAAGACAGGGTTCGGGTCCTACGAGCAGTACTTC
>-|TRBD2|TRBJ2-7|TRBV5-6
CASSREMGLAYEQYF
TGTGCCAGCAGCAGGGAGATGGGACTAGCCTACGAGCAGTACTTC
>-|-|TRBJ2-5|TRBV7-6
CASSEQVQGTQYF
TGTGCCAGCAGCGAACAGGTGCAGGGGACCCAGTACTTC
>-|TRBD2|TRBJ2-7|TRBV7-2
CASSSGLVYEQYF
TGTGCCAGCAGCTCGGGACTAGTCTACGAGCAGTACTTC
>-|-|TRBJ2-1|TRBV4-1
CASSQEGGRSYNEQFF
TGCGCCAGCAGCCAAGAGGGGGGGCGTTCCTACAATGAGCAGTTCTTC
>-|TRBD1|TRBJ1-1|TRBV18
CASSSTGDTEAFF
TGTGCCAGCTCATCTACAGGGGACACTGAAGCTTTCTTT
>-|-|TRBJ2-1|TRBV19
CASTLDTYNEQFF
TGTGCCAGTACTCTGGACACCTACAATGAGCAGTTCTTC
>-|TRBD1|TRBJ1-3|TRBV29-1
CSAGPQGAIYF
TGCAGCGCAGGGCCTCAGGGGGCCATATATTTT
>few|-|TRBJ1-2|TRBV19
CASSLRDRSGYTF
TGTGCCAGTAGTCTAAGAGACAGGTCCGGCTACACCTTC
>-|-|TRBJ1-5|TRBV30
CAWSAGTLDQPQHF
TGTGCCTGGAGTGCCGGGACATTGGATCAGCCCCAGCATTTT
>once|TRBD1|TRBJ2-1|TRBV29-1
CSVKTGAYNEQFF
TGCAGCGTCAAGACAGGGGCCTACAATGAGCAGTTCTTC
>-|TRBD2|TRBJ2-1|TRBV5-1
CASSLYGLAGVSYNEQFF
TGCGCCAGCAGCTTGTATGGACTAGCGGGAGTATCTTACAATGAGCAGTTCTTC
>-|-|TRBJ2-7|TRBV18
CASSPSQDYYEQYF
TGTGCCAGCTCGCCCTCACAGGACTACTACGAGCAGTACTTC
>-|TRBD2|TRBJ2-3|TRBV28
CASSPSGGARRTDTQYF
TGTGCCAGCAGCCCTAGCGGGGGGGCTCGTCGCACAGATACGCAGTATTTT
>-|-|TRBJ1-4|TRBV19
CASKPKPNEKLFF
TGTGCCAGTAAACCTAAGCCCAATGAAAAACTGTTTTTT